This T cell receptor beta chain was documented in a study of blood T cell repertoires in COVID-19. Study-level information: COVID-19 samples, acute and convalescent, were from the United States, Italy and Spain. The analysed material was cDNA or gDNA that came from T cells, B-cell-depleted T cells, or PBMCs.

The method was immunoSEQ multiplex PCR; TCRdb's version includes in-frame clones alone and lacks a portion of them. Here the sample spans a few hundred thousand clones, about 90% being singletons. Participants, roughly 18 to 90 years old, spanned approximately 25 US areas. Membership in each cohort depended on participant-reported clinical history. The clonotype originates from a young woman who had recovered from COVID-19. The sequenced sample consisted of PBMCs or T cells enriched from blood (not recorded which).

CDR3 residues: CASSFSDRGREKLFF. As DNA, the CDR3 is TGTGCCAGCAGTTTCTCAGACAGGGGGCGAGAAAAACTGTTTTTT. The V gene is TRBV28, the J gene TRBJ1-4; TRBD1 agrees at 10 bases. The CDR3 has 15 residues. Germline CDR1 is MDHEN and CDR2 is SYDVKM. V lost 3 bases, J lost 8 bases, and 6 bases stayed unmatched.